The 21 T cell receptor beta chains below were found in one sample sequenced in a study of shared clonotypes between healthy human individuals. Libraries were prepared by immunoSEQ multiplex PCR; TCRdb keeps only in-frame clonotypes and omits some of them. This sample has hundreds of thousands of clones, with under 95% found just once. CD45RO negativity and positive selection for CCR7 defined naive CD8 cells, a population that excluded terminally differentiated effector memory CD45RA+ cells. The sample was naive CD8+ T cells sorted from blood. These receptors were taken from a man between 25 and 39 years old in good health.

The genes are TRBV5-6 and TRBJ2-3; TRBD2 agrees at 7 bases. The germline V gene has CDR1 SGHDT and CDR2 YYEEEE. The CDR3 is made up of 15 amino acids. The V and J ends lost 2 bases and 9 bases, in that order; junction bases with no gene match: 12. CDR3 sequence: CASSFGEGGRGTQYF. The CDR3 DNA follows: TGTGCCAGCAGCTTTGGAGAGGGCGGGAGAGGCACGCAGTATTTT.

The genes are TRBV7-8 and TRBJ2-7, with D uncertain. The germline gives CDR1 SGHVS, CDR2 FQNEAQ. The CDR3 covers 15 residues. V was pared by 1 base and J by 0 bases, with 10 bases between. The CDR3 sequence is CASSLEGSSSYEQYF. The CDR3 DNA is TGTGCCAGCAGCTTAGAGGGCAGTAGCTCCTACGAGCAGTACTTC.

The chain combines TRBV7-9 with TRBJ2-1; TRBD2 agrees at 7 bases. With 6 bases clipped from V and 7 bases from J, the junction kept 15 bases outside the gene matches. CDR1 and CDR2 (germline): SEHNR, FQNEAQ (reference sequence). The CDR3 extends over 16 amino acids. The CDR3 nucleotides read TGTGCCAGCAGTTTCTCTAGGCTAGCGGCGGGGAATGAGCAGTTCTTC. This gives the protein CASSFSRLAAGNEQFF.

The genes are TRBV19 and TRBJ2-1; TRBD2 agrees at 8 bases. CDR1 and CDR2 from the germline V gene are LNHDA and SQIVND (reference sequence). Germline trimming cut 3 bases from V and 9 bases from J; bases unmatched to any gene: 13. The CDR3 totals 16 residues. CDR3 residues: CASSIRPGLAKGEQFF. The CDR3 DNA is TGTGCCAGTAGTATTCGGCCCGGACTAGCTAAGGGTGAGCAGTTCTTC.

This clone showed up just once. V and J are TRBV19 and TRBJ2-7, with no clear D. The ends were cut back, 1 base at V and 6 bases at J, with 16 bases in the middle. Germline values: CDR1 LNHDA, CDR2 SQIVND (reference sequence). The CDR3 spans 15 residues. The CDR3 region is CASSIVVDTIGEQYF. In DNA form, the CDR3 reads TGTGCCAGTAGTATAGTAGTCGACACGATCGGCGAGCAGTACTTC.

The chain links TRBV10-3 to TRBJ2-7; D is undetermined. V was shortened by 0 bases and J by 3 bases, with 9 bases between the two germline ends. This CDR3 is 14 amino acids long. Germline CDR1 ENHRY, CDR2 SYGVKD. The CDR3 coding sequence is TGTGCCATCAGTGAGTCGGGCCAGTACTACGAGCAGTACTTC. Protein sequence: CAISESGQYYEQYF.

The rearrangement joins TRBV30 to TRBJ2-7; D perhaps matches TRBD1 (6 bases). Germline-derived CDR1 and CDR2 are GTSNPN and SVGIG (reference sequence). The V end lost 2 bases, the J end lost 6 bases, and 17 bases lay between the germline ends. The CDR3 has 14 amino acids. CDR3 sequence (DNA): TGTGCCTGGAGTCTTACTACCCCCAGGGGCGAGCAGTACTTC. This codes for CAWSLTTPRGEQYF.

The CDR3 protein is CASSLGISYEQYF. CDR3 coding DNA: TGTGCCAGCTCTCTCGGGATTTCCTACGAGCAGTACTTC. J is TRBJ2-7 and V is TRBV11-3, with D possibly matching TRBD2 (5 bases). Germline loops: CDR1 SGHNT, CDR2 YENEEA. CDR3 length equals 13 residues. Trimming left V 8 bases short and J 1 base short, with 12 bases between.

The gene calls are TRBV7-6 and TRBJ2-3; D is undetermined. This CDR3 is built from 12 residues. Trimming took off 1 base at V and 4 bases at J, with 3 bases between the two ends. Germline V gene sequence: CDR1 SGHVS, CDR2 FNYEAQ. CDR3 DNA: TGTGCCAGCAGCTTAGACGCAGATACGCAGTATTTT. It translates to CASSLDADTQYF. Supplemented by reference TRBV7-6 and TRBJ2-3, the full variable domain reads GAGVSQSPRYKVTKRGQDVALRCDPISGHVSLYWYRQALGQGPEFLTYFNYEAQQDKSGLPNDRFSAERPEGSISTLTIQRTEQRDSAMYRCASSLDADTQYFGPGTRLTVL.

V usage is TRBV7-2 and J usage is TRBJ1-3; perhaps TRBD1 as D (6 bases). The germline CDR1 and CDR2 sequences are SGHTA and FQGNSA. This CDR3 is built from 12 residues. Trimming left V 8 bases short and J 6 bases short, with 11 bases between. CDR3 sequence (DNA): TGTGCCAGCGCGGGGGCGGAAAACACCATATATTTT. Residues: CASAGAENTIYF.

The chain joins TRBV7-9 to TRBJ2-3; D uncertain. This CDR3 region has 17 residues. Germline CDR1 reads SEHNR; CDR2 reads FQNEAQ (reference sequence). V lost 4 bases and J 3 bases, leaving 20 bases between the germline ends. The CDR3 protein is CASSSPLATHPTDTQYF. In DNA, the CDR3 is TGTGCCAGCAGCTCCCCCTTGGCAACCCACCCGACAGATACGCAGTATTTT.

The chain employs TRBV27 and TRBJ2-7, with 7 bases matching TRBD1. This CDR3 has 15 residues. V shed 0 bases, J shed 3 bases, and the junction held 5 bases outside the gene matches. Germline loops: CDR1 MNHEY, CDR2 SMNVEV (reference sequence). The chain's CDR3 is CASSLSEDRIYEQYF. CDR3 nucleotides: TGTGCCAGCAGTTTATCAGAGGACAGGATCTACGAGCAGTACTTC.

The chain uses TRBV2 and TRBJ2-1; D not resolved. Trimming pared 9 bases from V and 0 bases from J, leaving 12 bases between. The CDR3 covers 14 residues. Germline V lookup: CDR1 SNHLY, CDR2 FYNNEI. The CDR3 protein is CASTTISSYNEQFF. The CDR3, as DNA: TGTGCCAGTACGACGATAAGCTCCTACAATGAGCAGTTCTTC.

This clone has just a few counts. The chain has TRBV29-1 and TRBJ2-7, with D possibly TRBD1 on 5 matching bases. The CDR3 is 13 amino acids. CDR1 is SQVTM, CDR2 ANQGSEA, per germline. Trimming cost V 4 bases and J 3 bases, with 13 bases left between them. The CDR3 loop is CSVADSQLYEQYF. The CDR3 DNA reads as TGCAGCGTTGCCGACAGCCAACTCTACGAGCAGTACTTC.

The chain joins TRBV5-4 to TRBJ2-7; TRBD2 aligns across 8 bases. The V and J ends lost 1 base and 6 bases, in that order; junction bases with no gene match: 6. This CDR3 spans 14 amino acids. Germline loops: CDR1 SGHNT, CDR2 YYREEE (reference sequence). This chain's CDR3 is CASSLFAGGGEQYF. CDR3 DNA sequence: TGTGCCAGCAGCTTGTTTGCGGGAGGAGGCGAGCAGTACTTC.

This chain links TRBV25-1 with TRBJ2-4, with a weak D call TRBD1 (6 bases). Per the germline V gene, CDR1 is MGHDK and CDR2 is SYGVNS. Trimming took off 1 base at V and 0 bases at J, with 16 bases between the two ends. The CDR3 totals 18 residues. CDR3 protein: CASSEWDSGDLAKNIQYF. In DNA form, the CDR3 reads TGTGCCAGCAGTGAATGGGATTCAGGGGACCTAGCCAAAAACATTCAGTACTTC.

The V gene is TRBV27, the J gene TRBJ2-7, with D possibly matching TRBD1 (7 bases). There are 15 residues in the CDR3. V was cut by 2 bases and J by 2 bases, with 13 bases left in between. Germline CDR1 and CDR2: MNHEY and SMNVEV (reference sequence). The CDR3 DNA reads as TGTGCCAGCAGTTTAATCGCAGGGGGGACCTACGAGCAGTACTTC. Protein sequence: CASSLIAGGTYEQYF.

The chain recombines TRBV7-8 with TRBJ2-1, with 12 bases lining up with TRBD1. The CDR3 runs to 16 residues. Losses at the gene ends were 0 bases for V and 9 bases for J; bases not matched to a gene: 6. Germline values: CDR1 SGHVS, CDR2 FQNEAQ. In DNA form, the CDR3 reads TGTGCCAGCAGCTTAGCCCAGGGACAGGGGGCTGGTGAGCAGTTCTTC. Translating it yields CASSLAQGQGAGEQFF.

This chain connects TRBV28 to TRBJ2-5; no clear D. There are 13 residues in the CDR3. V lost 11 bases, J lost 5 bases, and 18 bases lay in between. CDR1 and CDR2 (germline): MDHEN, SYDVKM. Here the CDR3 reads CAGRNRLSETQYF. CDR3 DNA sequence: TGTGCCGGCCGGAACAGACTGTCGGAGACCCAGTACTTC.

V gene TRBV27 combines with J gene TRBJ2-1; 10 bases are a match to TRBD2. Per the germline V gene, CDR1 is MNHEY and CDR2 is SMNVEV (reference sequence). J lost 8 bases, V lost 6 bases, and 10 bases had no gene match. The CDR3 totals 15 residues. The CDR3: CASSPRSGRYHEQFF. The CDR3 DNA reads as TGTGCCAGCAGCCCACGTAGCGGGAGGTATCATGAGCAGTTCTTC.

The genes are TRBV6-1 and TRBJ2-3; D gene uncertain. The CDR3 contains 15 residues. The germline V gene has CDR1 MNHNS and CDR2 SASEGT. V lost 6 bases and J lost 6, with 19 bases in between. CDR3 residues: CASRRTLGIEDTQYF. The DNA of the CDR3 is TGTGCCAGCAGGAGGACCCTGGGGATCGAGGATACGCAGTATTTT.